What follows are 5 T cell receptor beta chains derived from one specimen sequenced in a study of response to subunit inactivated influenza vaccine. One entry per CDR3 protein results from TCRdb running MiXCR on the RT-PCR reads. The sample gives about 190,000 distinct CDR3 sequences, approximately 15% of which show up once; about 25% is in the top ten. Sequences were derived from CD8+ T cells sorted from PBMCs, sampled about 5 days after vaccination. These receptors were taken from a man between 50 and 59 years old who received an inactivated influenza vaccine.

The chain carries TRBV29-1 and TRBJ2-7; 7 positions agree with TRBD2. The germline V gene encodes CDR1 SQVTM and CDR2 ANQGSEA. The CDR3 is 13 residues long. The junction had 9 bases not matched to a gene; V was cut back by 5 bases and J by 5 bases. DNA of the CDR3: TGCAGCGTTAGGCCGGGGGGTCTCCACGAGCAGTACTTC. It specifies CSVRPGGLHEQYF.

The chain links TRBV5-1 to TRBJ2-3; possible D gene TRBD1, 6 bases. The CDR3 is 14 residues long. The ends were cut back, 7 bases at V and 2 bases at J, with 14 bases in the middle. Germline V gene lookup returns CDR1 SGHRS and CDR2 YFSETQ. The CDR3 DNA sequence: TGCGCCAGCGGTTACAGGGATCCCACAGATACGCAGTATTTT. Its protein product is CASGYRDPTDTQYF.

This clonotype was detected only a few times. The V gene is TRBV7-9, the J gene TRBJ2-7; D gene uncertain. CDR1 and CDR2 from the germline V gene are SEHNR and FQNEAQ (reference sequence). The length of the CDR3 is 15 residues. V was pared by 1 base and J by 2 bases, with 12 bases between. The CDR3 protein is CASSLGPRLPYEQYF. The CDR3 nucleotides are TGTGCCAGCAGCTTAGGGCCGCGTTTACCCTACGAGCAGTACTTC.

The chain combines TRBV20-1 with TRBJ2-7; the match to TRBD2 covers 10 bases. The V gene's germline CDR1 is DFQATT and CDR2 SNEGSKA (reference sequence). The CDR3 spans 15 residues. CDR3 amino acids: CFARDLAGVSYEQYF. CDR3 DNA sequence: TGCTTTGCTAGAGACCTAGCGGGAGTCTCCTACGAGCAGTACTTC.

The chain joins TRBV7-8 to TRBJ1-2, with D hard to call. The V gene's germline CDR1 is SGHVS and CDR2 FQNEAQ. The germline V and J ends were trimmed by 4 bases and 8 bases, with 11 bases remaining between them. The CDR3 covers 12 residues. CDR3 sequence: CASSYGSEGYTF. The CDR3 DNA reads TGTGCCAGCAGCTACGGTTCGGAGGGCTACACCTTC.